The 23 T cell receptor beta chains presented below share a single source sample, sequenced in a study of preoperative IRX-2 immunotherapy in early breast cancer (dated by TCRdb to the late 2010s). Sample treatment or condition, as interpreted from the label and publication: preoperative locoregional IRX-2 cytokine immunotherapy. Library preparation employed the immunoSEQ multiplex PCR assay. The source is immuneACCESS, and TCRdb retained only in-frame sequences with V and J called. Part of the clones is not carried over; for the studies checked, unresolved V genes explain less than half of this, and the remainder is unexplained. The sample yields under 40,000 clones; 89% were counted once. The ten largest clones add up to around 1.6% of the sample. The specimen comprised tumor tissue, sampled after IRX-2 immunotherapy. The receptors come from a human donor with breast cancer.

This chain links TRBV19 with TRBJ1-1; a possible D gene is TRBD1 (6 bases). The germline gives CDR1 LNHDA, CDR2 SQIVND (reference sequence). The CDR3 runs 16 residues. V was trimmed by 3 bases and J by 8 bases, leaving 22 bases between them. Here the CDR3 DNA reads TGTGCCAGTAGTATTCTTCGGGGGACCGGGACAACCGAAGCTTTCTTT. It specifies CASSILRGTGTTEAFF.

The DNA of the CDR3 is TGCGCCAGCAGCCAAGTTCGAGGCAGGGCCGGCGGGGAGCTGTTTTTT. It yields the protein CASSQVRGRAGGELFF. The V call is TRBV23-1, the J call TRBJ2-2, with D possibly being TRBD1 (5 bases). TRBV23-1 is an ORF, with its function uncertain. Between the trimmed V and J ends, which lost 6 bases and 7 bases, there was a span of 21 bases. The CDR3 covers 16 residues.

In its sample, this clone was seen once. The chain joins TRBV6-8 to TRBJ1-2, with no clear D. Trimming cost V 0 bases and J 8 bases, with 10 bases left between them. Germline assignment: CDR1 MNHGY and CDR2 SAAAGT. There are 13 residues in the CDR3. CDR3 sequence (DNA): TGTGCCAGCAGTTACTCCGACCTGGGGGGCTACACCTTC. This codes for CASSYSDLGGYTF.

This clone has a single count. The chain links TRBV6-8 to TRBJ2-7, with TRBD1 matching 8 bases. CDR3 length equals 14 residues. Trimming took 5 bases from V and 2 from J; bases not matched to a gene: 5. CDR1 is MNHGY and CDR2 is SAAAGT in the germline V gene. The CDR3 region is CASSETGVTYEQYF. The CDR3 DNA is TGTGCCAGCAGTGAGACAGGGGTAACCTACGAGCAGTACTTC.

This chain links TRBV11-3 with TRBJ1-5, with D hard to call. The germline gives CDR1 SGHNT, CDR2 YENEEA. There are 15 residues in the CDR3. V shed 6 bases and J shed 3 bases, with 15 bases lying between them. CDR3 loop: CASSLTRGNNQPQHF. CDR3 in DNA: TGTGCCAGCAGTTTAACGCGGGGAAACAATCAGCCCCAGCATTTT.

By proportion, this clone is medium-sized. The chain carries TRBV1 and TRBJ1-1; the table assigns TRBD1, which was not confirmed against the DNA. TRBV1 is flagged as a pseudogene. The CDR3 extends over 16 amino acids. The DNA of the CDR3 is TGCGCCAGCAGCCAAGCTAAGTGGACAGGGAAGTTTGGAGCTTTCTTT. It codes for CASSQAKWTGKFGAFF.

In this sample, this clone turned up once. The gene calls are TRBV19 and TRBJ1-5; tentative D call: TRBD1 (6 bases). Per germline, CDR1 LNHDA and CDR2 SQIVND (reference sequence). The CDR3 length is 13 residues. V dropped 5 bases and J dropped 3 bases, with 8 bases sitting between them. CDR3 protein: CASSGQYNQPQHF. The DNA of the CDR3 is TGTGCCAGTAGTGGACAGTACAATCAGCCCCAGCATTTT.

V gene TRBV7-6 combines with J gene TRBJ2-5, with 8 bases aligning to TRBD1. Germline lookup yields CDR1 SGHVS and CDR2 FNYEAQ. The CDR3 is 14 amino acids. V dropped 6 bases and J dropped 4; count of bases not matched to a gene: 7. The CDR3 coding sequence is TGTGCCAGCAGTCTGACAGGGGTCGCAGAGACCCAGTACTTC. This gives the protein CASSLTGVAETQYF.

This chain uses TRBV5-1 with TRBJ2-5; TRBD1 matches 7 bases. V lost 1 base to trimming and J lost 4 bases; unmatched junction nucleotides: 4. Germline V lookup: CDR1 SGHRS, CDR2 YFSETQ. There are 14 residues in the CDR3. The CDR3 DNA follows: TGCGCCAGCAGCTTGCGTCCAGGGGGAGAGACCCAGTACTTC. This codes for CASSLRPGGETQYF.

This clone was observed a handful of times. The chain links TRBV11-3 to TRBJ1-2, with 7 bases that match TRBD1. CDR3 length: 15 residues. Per germline, CDR1 SGHNT and CDR2 YENEEA. Germline trimming cut 3 bases from V and 3 bases from J; bases unmatched to any gene: 7. The CDR3 spells CASSLGGQTHYGYTF. The CDR3 DNA sequence: TGTGCCAGCAGCTTGGGGGGACAGACACACTATGGCTACACCTTC.

The rearrangement links TRBV6-8 to TRBJ2-1, with D unresolved. CDR3 length equals 13 residues. Looked up from germline, CDR1 is MNHGY and CDR2 is SAAAGT. V lost 5 bases to trimming and J lost 10 bases, with 15 bases between them. CDR3 in amino acids: CASSKIGLGEQFF. In DNA form, the CDR3 reads TGTGCCAGCAGTAAAATAGGGTTAGGGGAGCAGTTCTTC.

V and J are TRBV23-1 and TRBJ1-3; 8 bases align to TRBD1. TRBV23-1 is an ORF for which the function is uncertain. V shed 0 bases, J shed 2 bases, and the junction held 6 bases outside the gene matches. The CDR3 runs 17 residues. The CDR3 loop reads CASSQSQDRAAGNTIYF. In nucleotides, the CDR3 is TGCGCCAGCAGTCAATCGCAGGACAGGGCGGCTGGAAACACCATATATTTT.

This chain links TRBV6-8 with TRBJ1-2; D may be TRBD1 (5 bases). Between the trimmed V and J ends, which lost 2 bases and 8 bases, there was a span of 15 bases. The CDR3 runs 14 residues. Per germline, CDR1 MNHGY and CDR2 SAAAGT. The CDR3 nucleotides read TGTGCCAGCAGTTACGGTCGGAGGGGAGGCGGCTACACCTTC. As protein: CASSYGRRGGGYTF.

In its sample, this clone was seen a few times. V gene TRBV11-3 combines with J gene TRBJ2-7; 9 positions agree with TRBD1. This CDR3 spans 15 amino acids. With 5 bases clipped from V and 7 bases from J, the junction kept 12 bases outside the gene matches. Per the germline V gene, CDR1 is SGHNT and CDR2 is YENEEA. The DNA of the CDR3 is TGTGCCAGCAGCCGATTAGGGACAGGGAAGGGAGAGCAGTACTTC. Translated, it gives CASSRLGTGKGEQYF.

This clone appeared a few times. V is TRBV11-3 and J is TRBJ1-4; perhaps TRBD1 as D (5 bases). The germline V and J ends were trimmed by 3 bases and 8 bases, with 19 bases remaining between them. Germline V gives CDR1 SGHNT, CDR2 YENEEA. The CDR3 totals 16 residues. In DNA, the CDR3 is TGTGCCAGCAGCTTGGGGACCGGCCACAGGTGGGAAAAACTGTTTTTT. As protein: CASSLGTGHRWEKLFF.

The chain combines TRBV30 with TRBJ2-5; the match to TRBD2 covers 11 bases. CDR3 size: 15 residues. V lost 6 bases and J lost 5; bases outside the gene matches: 11. CDR1 is GTSNPN and CDR2 is SVGIG in the germline V gene (reference sequence). CDR3 DNA: TGTGCCTGTAAACTAGCGGGAGCAGTCGGGGAGACCCAGTACTTC. Translation: CACKLAGAVGETQYF.

This chain uses TRBV28 with TRBJ1-2, with 9 bases aligning to TRBD1. With 4 bases clipped from V and 0 bases from J, the junction kept 9 bases outside the gene matches. This CDR3 is 17 amino acids long. Germline assignment: CDR1 MDHEN and CDR2 SYDVKM. DNA of the CDR3: TGTGCCAGCAGTTCAGGGGACAGGGACCAGGCTAACTATGGCTACACCTTC. Its translation: CASSSGDRDQANYGYTF.

The rearrangement links TRBV6-8 to TRBJ1-2, with D possibly TRBD1 on 6 matching bases. The CDR3 extends over 16 amino acids. Germline CDR1 MNHGY, CDR2 SAAAGT. With 10 bases removed from V and 2 bases from J, the gap between germline ends came to 23 bases. This CDR3 is CAITTDSSSLNYGYTF. CDR3 DNA: TGTGCCATCACTACGGACAGCTCCAGCTTAAACTATGGCTACACCTTC.

This chain connects TRBV11-3 to TRBJ1-5; TRBD1 matches 10 bases. J lost 5 bases, V lost 5 bases, and 9 bases had no gene match. The germline V gene encodes CDR1 SGHNT and CDR2 YENEEA. This CDR3 contains 16 residues. The CDR3 DNA reads as TGTGCCAGCAGCCCCAAAGCGACAGGGGGCTATCAGCCCCAGCATTTT. The encoded protein is CASSPKATGGYQPQHF.

Comments on this clone: Other nucleotide sequences from this sample produce the same CDR3. The J gene is TRBJ2-7, the V gene TRBV11-3; 8 bases are a match to TRBD2. Germline V gene data show CDR1 as SGHNT and CDR2 as YENEEA. After removal of 3 bases from V and 0 bases from J, the junction contained 4 bases not matched to a gene. The CDR3 sequence is 15 residues long. CDR3 sequence: CASSLGLAGSYEQYF. The CDR3, as DNA: TGTGCCAGCAGCTTGGGCCTAGCGGGCTCCTACGAGCAGTACTTC.

This chain connects TRBV6-8 to TRBJ2-1, with TRBD2 matching 11 bases. The CDR3 covers 15 residues. Unmatched junction bases numbered 6, after V lost 6 bases and J lost 5 bases. Germline values: CDR1 MNHGY, CDR2 SAAAGT. The CDR3 region is CASRGTSGGDNEQFF. The CDR3 region has the DNA TGTGCCAGCAGAGGTACTAGCGGGGGAGACAATGAGCAGTTCTTC.

The chain uses TRBV7-7 and TRBJ2-2, with D possibly called TRBD1 or TRBD2 (5 bases each). The V gene's germline CDR1 is SSHAT and CDR2 FNYEAQ (reference sequence). The CDR3 is made up of 15 amino acids. V gave up 0 bases and J gave up 6 bases, with 11 bases separating them. In DNA form, the CDR3 reads TGTGCCAGCAGCTTAGCGCCAGGGAGCCCCGGGGAGCTGTTTTTT. It is translated as CASSLAPGSPGELFF.

This clone was detected only once. This chain connects TRBV5-1 to TRBJ1-2, with TRBD1 matching 8 bases. The CDR3 is 16 amino acids. The V segment lost 4 bases and the J segment 3 bases; nucleotides outside the gene matches: 11. Looked up from germline, CDR1 is SGHRS and CDR2 is YFSETQ. CDR3 nucleotides: TGCGCCAGCAGCCTACTCAGACCGGGACAGGACTATGGCTACACCTTC. Protein sequence: CASSLLRPGQDYGYTF. Supplemented by reference TRBV5-1 and TRBJ1-2, the full variable domain reads KAGVTQTPRYLIKTRGQQVTLSCSPISGHRSVSWYQQTPGQGLQFLFEYFSETQRNKGNFPGRFSGRQFSNSRSEMNVSTLELGDSALYLCASSLLRPGQDYGYTFGSGTRLTVV.